This entry features one TCR beta chain sequence. Its antigen is undetermined. The sample comes from a study of T cell responses to AZD1222 COVID-19 vaccine. The study, taken as a whole, reports: Just a handful of AZD1222 recipients were seropositive at baseline.

CDR3 length: 12 residues. V was cut by 8 bases and J by 6 bases, with 10 bases left in between. The germline V gene encodes CDR1 LNHDA and CDR2 SQIVND (reference sequence). Method: immunoSEQ multiplex PCR; TCRdb's copy keeps in-frame clones and lacks some. The sample has 150,000 to 200,000 clones, roughly 93% seen once; the top ten hold about 3.9%. The clonotype comes from an adult in good health. Source: peripheral blood, taken on day 0 of AZD1222 vaccination. The genes are TRBV19 and TRBJ2-2; TRBD1 is a possible D gene (6 bases). CDR3 residues: CASLRGSGELFF. DNA for the CDR3: TGTGCCAGTCTGAGGGGGTCCGGGGAGCTGTTTTTT. The whole variable domain, remainder taken from reference TRBV19 and TRBJ2-2, is DGGITQSPKYLFRKEGQNVTLSCEQNLNHDAMYWYRQDPGQGLRLIYYSQIVNDFQKGDIAEGYSVSREKKESFPLTVTSAQKNPTAFYLCASLRGSGELFFGEGSRLTVL.